A selection of T cell receptor beta chains follows, all from one sample in a study of monozygotic twins with inflammatory bowel disease. From the 5' RACE reads, TCRdb lists one entry per CDR3 protein and no DNA. The listing records approximately 160,000 distinct CDR3 sequences. Input material: blood. The receptors here all came from a human donor with ulcerative colitis or Crohn's disease, or a healthy co-twin of an affected twin (not recorded which). Each CDR3 is given with its conserved first and last residue. Each record gives: J gene, V gene, CDR3 protein.

TRBJ2-3 TRBV7-2 CASSLGGLTDTQYF
TRBJ1-4 TRBV7-8 CASSLTGGRSEKLFF
TRBJ1-2 TRBV5-5 CASSPKGGALEYGYTF
TRBJ2-3 TRBV19 CASRDLTGGPDTQYF
TRBJ2-1 TRBV18 CASSPRRRHGDDEQFF
TRBJ2-1 TRBV12-3/TRBV12-4 CASTSGWGDEQFF
TRBJ1-2 TRBV12-3/TRBV12-4 CASRPTGDRYGYTF
TRBJ2-5 TRBV19 CAKYSDREETQYF
TRBJ2-7 TRBV27 CASSLGQGTEQYF
TRBJ1-1 TRBV3-1 CASSQDIRGNTEAFF
TRBJ2-5 TRBV6-5 CASSSTGKETQYF
TRBJ1-6 TRBV5-1 CASSPEQGRNSPLHF
TRBJ1-4 TRBV20-1 CSARAGSSTNEKLFF
TRBJ2-5 TRBV18 CASSPRGGKLETQYF
TRBJ1-1 TRBV20-1 CSARPPGPWEGTEAFF
TRBJ1-1 TRBV12-3/TRBV12-4 CASSLRQGGPEAFF
TRBJ1-1 TRBV29-1 CSVTAQGSTEAFF
TRBJ1-1 TRBV12-3/TRBV12-4 CASSSTGLTEAFF
TRBJ2-7 TRBV29-1 CSAGQGIYEQYF
TRBJ2-1 TRBV12-3/TRBV12-4 CASSFWEGSGEQFF
TRBJ2-1 TRBV4-3 CASSQDLNGLFNEQFF
TRBJ2-1 TRBV5-1 CASSLDGGGNNEQFF
TRBJ1-5 TRBV5-1 CASSLKGDNQPQHF
TRBJ1-4 TRBV5-6 CASSLAGGREKLFF
TRBJ1-4 TRBV7-9 CASSFPPDEKLFF
TRBJ2-7 TRBV28 CASSPPGQPYEQYF
TRBJ1-2 TRBV6-5 CASSPKLGASYTF
TRBJ1-2 TRBV5-1 CASSWDLMDGLSGYTF